Listed below are T cell receptor beta chains from one sample, sequenced in a study of shared clonotypes between healthy human individuals. Measured with immunoSEQ multiplex PCR; TCRdb has only the in-frame clones, and not every one. This table holds some 2,400,000 clones, nearly 97% found once. Sample: naive CD4+ T cells sorted from blood. These receptors came from a man between 18 and 35 years old in good health. Both conserved end residues are part of each CDR3. D genes are given only for firm matches. Clone size is given for some rows only: seen once, a few or many times, or a class if the clone is expanded.

V	D	size	J	CDR3	DNA
TRBV7-4	TRBD1	NA	TRBJ1-2	CASSLDSRTGNRGGYTF	TGTGCCAGCAGCTTAGATTCTCGGACAGGGAACAGGGGCGGCTACACCTTC
TRBV2	NA	NA	TRBJ2-1	CASSDEGGLGEQFF	TGTGCCAGCAGTGACGAGGGGGGCTTGGGTGAGCAGTTCTTC
TRBV7-9	NA	NA	TRBJ2-7	CASSRLRDLESYEQYF	TGTGCCAGCAGCCGTCTGCGGGACTTGGAGTCTTACGAGCAGTACTTC
TRBV14	TRBD2	NA	TRBJ2-2	CASSQTSGSSGELFF	TGTGCCAGCAGCCAGACTAGCGGGAGCTCCGGGGAGCTGTTTTTT
TRBV14	NA	NA	TRBJ2-4	CASSQDPKNIQYF	TGTGCCAGCAGCCAAGACCCCAAAAACATTCAGTACTTC
TRBV5-6	NA	NA	TRBJ1-2	CASSYGQRLHDYGYTF	TGTGCCAGCAGCTATGGACAGCGACTACATGACTATGGCTACACCTTC
TRBV18	TRBD1	NA	TRBJ1-2	CASTVGQNYGYTF	TGTGCCAGCACAGTGGGACAGAACTATGGCTACACCTTC
TRBV7-6	NA	once	TRBJ2-2	CASSREYTGELFF	TGTGCCAGCAGCCGGGAGTACACCGGGGAGCTGTTTTTT
TRBV10-2	NA	NA	TRBJ2-1	CASSDRVVGSNEQFF	TGCGCCAGCAGCGACAGAGTGGTAGGATCGAATGAGCAGTTCTTC
TRBV15	TRBD1	NA	TRBJ1-4	CATSRDHSVQGEKLFF	TGTGCCACCAGCAGAGATCACTCAGTACAGGGGGAAAAACTGTTTTTT
TRBV5-1	NA	NA	TRBJ1-1	CASSLAGVQNTEAFF	TGCGCCAGCAGCTTGGCAGGGGTCCAGAACACTGAAGCTTTCTTT
TRBV25-1	NA	NA	TRBJ1-2	CASLSGRGYTF	TGTGCCAGCCTTAGTGGCCGGGGCTACACCTTC
TRBV19	NA	NA	TRBJ1-6	CASSIIPGRINSPLHF	TGTGCCAGTAGTATAATCCCGGGTAGGATTAATTCACCCCTCCACTTT
TRBV6-1	NA	NA	TRBJ2-5	CASSASRATQETQYF	TGTGCCAGCAGTGCTTCCAGGGCAACTCAAGAGACCCAGTACTTC
TRBV2	TRBD2	NA	TRBJ2-1	CASNPGLAFDEQFF	TGTGCCAGCAACCCGGGACTAGCTTTTGATGAGCAGTTCTTC
TRBV30	TRBD1	NA	TRBJ2-3	CAWRRDSYSTDTQYF	TGTGCCTGGAGGAGGGACAGCTACTCCACAGATACGCAGTATTTT
TRBV30	NA	NA	TRBJ1-5	CAWSYPTGHQPQHF	TGTGCCTGGAGTTACCCTACAGGTCATCAGCCCCAGCATTTT
TRBV27	NA	NA	TRBJ2-2	CASTSFGVNTGELFF	TGTGCCAGTACCTCTTTTGGAGTCAACACCGGGGAGCTGTTTTTT
TRBV7-2	NA	NA	TRBJ2-7	CASSLVLGPAYEQYF	TGTGCCAGCAGCTTAGTACTAGGGCCAGCCTACGAGCAGTACTTC
TRBV28	NA	NA	TRBJ1-1	CASSLRHTEAFF	TGTGCCAGCAGTTTACGACACACTGAAGCTTTCTTT
TRBV2	NA	NA	TRBJ2-5	CASSVTWRETQYF	TGTGCCAGCAGTGTAACATGGAGGGAGACCCAGTACTTC
TRBV10-1	NA	NA	TRBJ1-5	CDNARRMCNQPQHF	TGCGACAACGCCAGGCGAATGTGCAATCAGCCCCAGCATTTT
TRBV6-5	NA	NA	TRBJ2-2	CASSSPGGSGTGELFF	TGTGCCAGCAGTTCCCCGGGGGGCTCGGGGACCGGGGAGCTGTTTTTT
TRBV5-1	NA	NA	TRBJ1-1	CASSPIGQMNTEAFF	TGCGCCAGCAGCCCAATTGGACAAATGAACACTGAAGCTTTCTTT
TRBV10-3	TRBD1	few	TRBJ1-6	CAISMDRANSPLHF	TGTGCCATCAGTATGGACAGGGCTAATTCACCCCTCCACTTT